This passage covers 21 T cell receptor beta chains from one sample sequenced in a study of T-cell memory formation after mild COVID-19. TCRdb itself ran the 5' RACE reads through MiXCR, one entry per CDR3 protein. The sample consists of approximately 65,000 distinct CDR3 sequences, roughly 10% of them appearing once. The specimen was PBMCs or a T cell subset sorted from them (not recorded which). The origin of the receptors is a man younger than 35 who had mild COVID-19 (a few samples of this study predate the infection). Cell type and time point are not known.

This clonotype showed up just a few times. This chain connects TRBV5-1 to TRBJ2-5; D is ambiguous. CDR3 size: 12 residues. V gave up 0 bases and J gave up 10 bases, with 10 bases separating them. Germline lookup yields CDR1 SGHRS and CDR2 YFSETQ. This chain's CDR3 is CASSLERWVQYF. DNA of the CDR3: TGCGCCAGCAGCTTGGAGCGTTGGGTCCAGTACTTC.

The chain has TRBV5-4 and TRBJ2-7; D is possibly TRBD1 (5 bases). Trimming stripped 3 bases from V and 5 bases from J, with 12 bases between. The CDR3 has 13 amino acids. CDR1 SGHNT and CDR2 YYREEE come from the germline V gene (reference sequence). The CDR3 DNA reads TGTGCCAGCAGCTCTCCAGGGTTCCACGAGCAGTACGTC. Its protein product is CASSSPGFHEQYV.

This clonotype has a handful of counts. The rearrangement links TRBV29-1 to TRBJ2-2; D is perhaps TRBD1 (6 bases). The CDR3 contains 13 residues. V lost 7 bases to trimming and J lost 0 bases, with 9 bases between them. Germline lookup yields CDR1 SQVTM and CDR2 ANQGSEA. CDR3 coding DNA: TGCAGCGGGGGGCAGGCGAACACCGGGGAGCTGTTTTTT. It codes for CSGGQANTGELFF.

The table lists this clonotype with a few counts. This chain uses TRBV4-3 with TRBJ1-1; D is unclear. The germline CDR1 and CDR2 sequences are LGHNA and YSLEER. The CDR3 consists of 12 residues. The V gene lost 1 base and the J gene lost 8 bases, with 8 bases spanning the gap. The CDR3 sequence is CASSQVLGEAFF. The CDR3 region has the DNA TGCGCCAGCAGCCAAGTTTTGGGGGAAGCTTTCTTT.

This chain connects TRBV3-1 to TRBJ1-6; D not resolved. CDR3 length: 15 residues. With 0 bases removed from V and 7 bases from J, the gap between germline ends came to 10 bases. Germline lookup yields CDR1 LGHDT and CDR2 YNNKEL (reference sequence). The CDR3 coding sequence is TGTGCCAGCAGCCAAGACTATCCGGGAAATTCACCCCTCCACTTT. It specifies CASSQDYPGNSPLHF.

In nucleotides, the CDR3 is TGTGCCAGCTCAACGGGTGGGGACAGGGGCTTCAATGAGCAGTTCTTC. Amino acid sequence: CASSTGGDRGFNEQFF. The rearrangement joins TRBV18 to TRBJ2-1; TRBD1 aligns across 10 bases. The CDR3 has 16 residues. J lost 6 bases, V lost 5 bases, and 10 bases had no gene match. Germline V gene sequence: CDR1 KGHSH, CDR2 LQKENI.

The DNA for the CDR3 is TGCAGTGCTAGAATAGTATGGGGCCAGTACACTGAAGCTTTCTTT. Translated: CSARIVWGQYTEAFF. The J gene is TRBJ1-1, the V gene TRBV20-1; D might be TRBD1 (5 bases). V lost 2 bases to trimming and J lost 3 bases, with 16 bases between them. The length of the CDR3 is 15 residues. CDR1 and CDR2 (germline): DFQATT, SNEGSKA (reference sequence).

Only a few counts were recorded for this clonotype. This sequence joins TRBV4-1 and TRBJ1-2; D is uncertain. This CDR3 is 15 amino acids long. Germline loops: CDR1 MGHRA, CDR2 YSYEKL. Between the trimmed V and J ends, which lost 6 bases and 8 bases, there was a span of 22 bases. The CDR3 region has the DNA TGCGCCAGCAGACCCGCGATCCCGGGCGGGCGAGGCTACACCTTC. Translating it yields CASRPAIPGGRGYTF.

This clonotype was counted at least ten times. The chain links TRBV20-1 to TRBJ2-5, with D unclear. CDR1 and CDR2 from the germline V gene are DFQATT and SNEGSKA (reference sequence). With 3 bases removed from V and 2 bases from J, the gap between germline ends came to 7 bases. The CDR3 is 12 amino acids. The CDR3 sequence is CSASGVQETQYF. DNA of the CDR3: TGCAGTGCTAGTGGCGTACAAGAGACCCAGTACTTC.

This clonotype has more than one count but fewer than ten. The chain joins TRBV4-2 to TRBJ2-4, with 9 bases aligning to TRBD1. CDR1 is LGHNA and CDR2 is YNFKEQ in the germline V gene. The CDR3 has 17 residues. Unmatched junction bases numbered 7, after V lost 4 bases and J lost 0 bases. CDR3: CASSLRRDRAAKNIQYF. The CDR3 nucleotides are TGTGCCAGCAGCCTCCGTCGGGACAGGGCAGCCAAAAACATTCAGTACTTC.

The gene calls are TRBV7-2 and TRBJ2-3, with 12 positions matching TRBD2. Germline-derived CDR1 and CDR2 are SGHTA and FQGNSA. This CDR3 region has 17 residues. Unmatched junction bases numbered 3, after V lost 1 base and J lost 1 base. In DNA form, the CDR3 reads TGTGCCAGCAGCTTAGTAGCTAGCGGGGGGGGCACAGATACGCAGTATTTT. Translated, it gives CASSLVASGGGTDTQYF.

In its sample, this clonotype was seen many times. The chain employs TRBV11-2 and TRBJ2-3; D is unclear. Germline V lookup: CDR1 SGHAT, CDR2 FQNNGV. CDR3 length: 14 residues. V dropped 1 base and J dropped 5 bases, with 10 bases sitting between them. The CDR3 spells CASSLASPKDTQYF. CDR3 DNA: TGTGCCAGCAGCTTAGCGTCGCCTAAAGATACGCAGTATTTT.

On this clonotype: This may arise from a read error, as a much more abundant clone is one base away. Because it lacks the conserved phenylalanine or tryptophan at the end, this CDR3 is likely a read error. V and J are TRBV7-2 and TRBJ2-5, with a tentative D call TRBD2 (6 bases). This CDR3 is 16 amino acids long. Trimming cost V 1 base and J 5 bases, with 17 bases left between them. Germline V CDR1 and CDR2: SGHTA, FQGNSA. The CDR3 reads CASSLGQTSLGETQYL. In nucleotides, the CDR3 is TGTGCCAGCAGCTTAGGACAGACTAGTTTGGGCGAGACCCAGTACTTA.

This chain joins TRBV3-1 and TRBJ2-3, with 12 bases lining up with TRBD1. The CDR3 length is 17 residues. V lost 4 bases, J lost 4 bases, and 9 bases stayed unmatched. The germline V gene has CDR1 LGHDT and CDR2 YNNKEL (reference sequence). The CDR3 protein is CASSLSGTGGASDTQYF. CDR3 nucleotide sequence: TGTGCCAGCAGCCTATCCGGGACAGGGGGCGCGTCAGATACGCAGTATTTT.

The chain recombines TRBV4-2 with TRBJ2-7; D unresolved. The V end lost 0 bases, the J end lost 0 bases, and 6 bases lay between the germline ends. In germline, CDR1 is LGHNA, CDR2 YNFKEQ. This CDR3 is built from 14 residues. In nucleotides, the CDR3 is TGTGCCAGCAGCCAAGATTGGTCCTCCTACGAGCAGTACTTC. This gives the protein CASSQDWSSYEQYF.

The CDR3 loop is CASSPDSTEAFF. For the CDR3, the DNA is TGTGCCAGCTCACCAGACAGCACTGAAGCTTTCTTT. The rearrangement links TRBV18 to TRBJ1-1; maybe TRBD1 (5 bases). V lost 2 bases, J lost 4 bases, and 5 bases lay in between. CDR1 KGHSH and CDR2 LQKENI come from the germline V gene. The CDR3 covers 12 residues.

This clonotype occurred once. The chain recombines TRBV28 with TRBJ1-2; a possible D gene is TRBD1 (5 bases). V lost 7 bases, J lost 8 bases, and 14 bases lay in between. The CDR3 length is 12 residues. Germline CDR1 reads MDHEN; CDR2 reads SYDVKM. CDR3 sequence reads: CASTPRGTGYTF. CDR3 nucleotides: TGTGCCAGCACTCCCCGGGGGACCGGCTACACCTTC.

The genes are TRBV19 and TRBJ1-5; TRBD1 might be the D (5 bases). CDR1 is LNHDA and CDR2 is SQIVND in the germline V gene (reference sequence). The CDR3 consists of 14 residues. V lost 7 bases, J lost 4 bases, and 14 bases lay in between. CDR3 loop: CASNAGGRNQPQHF. Written as DNA, the CDR3 is TGTGCCAGTAATGCGGGGGGTCGGAATCAGCCCCAGCATTTT.

This chain uses TRBV7-2 with TRBJ1-2; D gene uncertain. CDR1 SGHTA and CDR2 FQGNSA come from the germline V gene. V was pared by 2 bases and J by 0 bases, with 10 bases between. The CDR3 extends over 15 amino acids. The CDR3 DNA reads as TGTGCCAGCAGCTTAAGTCCGGGCCCTAACTATGGCTACACCTTC. Encoded protein: CASSLSPGPNYGYTF.

Only a few counts were recorded for this clonotype. V and J are TRBV6-1 and TRBJ1-2; D unclear. CDR1 is MNHNS and CDR2 is SASEGT in the germline V gene. Trimming removed 1 base from V and 4 bases from J, with 7 bases in between. This CDR3 spans 13 amino acids. For the CDR3, the DNA is TGTGCCAGCAGTGAAGACGGGGTCTATGGCTACACCTTC. Its translation is CASSEDGVYGYTF.

The rearrangement links TRBV24-1 to TRBJ2-3; 7 nucleotides agree with TRBD1. Germline V gives CDR1 KGHDR, CDR2 SFDVKD. This CDR3 has 15 amino acids. J lost 0 bases, V lost 4 bases, and 3 bases had no gene match. CDR3 loop: CATSDPDRSTDTQYF. Written as DNA, the CDR3 is TGTGCCACCAGTGACCCGGACAGGAGCACAGATACGCAGTATTTT.